One and the same sample provided the 26 T cell receptor beta chains below, sequenced in a study of patients with pleural tuberculosis. TCRdb redid the calling of the reads with MiXCR, one entry per CDR3 protein. Of 45,000 to 60,000 distinct CDR3 sequences in the sample, around 6.7% were seen once. The receptors derive from a human donor with pleural tuberculosis.

This clonotype was counted ten times or more. This chain uses TRBV5-6 with TRBJ1-1; the D gene is possibly TRBD1 (5 bases). The V gene lost 5 bases and the J gene lost 5 bases, with 13 bases spanning the gap. CDR1 SGHDT and CDR2 YYEEEE come from the germline V gene. This CDR3 has 13 residues. In DNA form, the CDR3 reads TGTGCCAGCAGTCCAGGGAGTTTTACTGAAGCTTTCTTT. Residues: CASSPGSFTEAFF.

This clonotype was counted at least ten times. The V call is TRBV12-3 or TRBV12-4, the J call TRBJ1-5; D gene ambiguous. Trimming pared 7 bases from V and 4 bases from J, leaving 17 bases between. The CDR3 consists of 15 residues. The CDR3 DNA reads TGTGCCAGCACCATGGGCCCCGGTGGGAATCAGCCCCAGCATTTT. Translated, it gives CASTMGPGGNQPQHF.

V and J are TRBV11-2 and TRBJ2-5, with D possibly matching TRBD1 (5 bases). The germline V and J ends were trimmed by 3 bases and 6 bases, with 17 bases remaining between them. The germline V gene has CDR1 SGHAT and CDR2 FQNNGV. The CDR3 runs to 15 residues. The CDR3 region is CASSFDSTALKTQYF. CDR3 DNA sequence: TGTGCCAGCAGCTTCGATTCGACAGCTCTGAAGACCCAGTACTTC.

This clonotype was counted ten times or more. The V call is TRBV6-2 or TRBV6-3, the J call TRBJ2-3; TRBD2 matches 10 bases. The CDR3 extends over 16 amino acids. V lost 2 bases and J lost 4; bases outside the gene matches: 6. CDR1 MNHEY and CDR2 SVGEGT come from the germline V gene. In nucleotides, the CDR3 is TGTGCCAGCAGTTACGTTACTAGCGGGATCTCAGATACGCAGTATTTT. Its protein is CASSYVTSGISDTQYF.

This clonotype was seen many times. The V call is TRBV19, the J call TRBJ1-5; the D gene is possibly TRBD1 (6 bases). Trimming left V 6 bases short and J 0 bases short, with 12 bases between. The CDR3 is 15 residues long. Germline V CDR1 and CDR2: LNHDA, SQIVND (reference sequence). This CDR3 reads CASSRQVSSNQPQHF. The CDR3 coding sequence is TGTGCCAGTAGCCGACAGGTATCTAGCAATCAGCCCCAGCATTTT. Drawing the rest from reference TRBV19 and TRBJ1-5, the complete variable domain is DGGITQSPKYLFRKEGQNVTLSCEQNLNHDAMYWYRQDPGQGLRLIYYSQIVNDFQKGDIAEGYSVSREKKESFPLTVTSAQKNPTAFYLCASSRQVSSNQPQHFGDGTRLSIL.

This clonotype showed up many times. This sequence joins TRBV4-1 and TRBJ1-2, with 7 bases matching TRBD1. The junction had 3 bases not matched to a gene; V was cut back by 4 bases and J by 4 bases. CDR3 size: 13 residues. CDR1 MGHRA and CDR2 YSYEKL come from the germline V gene. Here the CDR3 DNA reads TGCGCCAGCAGCCCAGACAGGGCCTATGGCTACACCTTC. It yields the protein CASSPDRAYGYTF.

This clonotype was picked up many times. J is TRBJ2-3 and V is TRBV6-2 or TRBV6-3; weak D call: TRBD2 (5 bases). The CDR3 extends over 12 amino acids. CDR1 is MNHEY and CDR2 is SVGEGT in the germline V gene. The V and J ends lost 5 bases and 5 bases respectively, with 8 bases between them. The CDR3 is CASSPEGDTQYF. The CDR3 DNA follows: TGTGCCAGCAGTCCCGAGGGAGATACGCAGTATTTT.

This clonotype was recorded at least ten times. This chain connects TRBV27 to TRBJ2-5, with 8 bases matching TRBD2. The CDR3 contains 14 residues. Germline V gene data show CDR1 as MNHEY and CDR2 as SMNVEV (reference sequence). V was pared by 0 bases and J by 5 bases, with 2 bases of the junction left unmatched. This chain's CDR3 is CASSLSRLAETQYF. CDR3 nucleotides: TGTGCCAGCAGTTTATCGAGACTAGCGGAGACCCAGTACTTC.

This clonotype was counted ten times or more. The chain employs TRBV27 and TRBJ2-5; 8 nucleotides align to TRBD1. This CDR3 spans 13 amino acids. Germline-derived CDR1 and CDR2 are MNHEY and SMNVEV (reference sequence). The ends lost 6 bases at V and 7 bases at J; junction bases unmatched: 7. The CDR3 bases are TGTGCCAGCAGCGAAGGACAGGGAGGGACCCAGTACTTC. It is translated as CASSEGQGGTQYF.

This clonotype has at least ten counts. The J gene is TRBJ2-1, the V gene TRBV11-2, with a weak D call TRBD2 (5 bases). CDR1 is SGHAT and CDR2 is FQNNGV in the germline V gene. This CDR3 contains 14 residues. Trimming shortened V by 2 bases and J by 4 bases, and 9 bases separated the two germline ends. The CDR3 DNA is TGTGCCAGCAGCTTAAGCGGATATTACAATGAGCAGTTCTTC. Its protein is CASSLSGYYNEQFF.

This clonotype was recorded once. A read error is likely, as this CDR3 ends without the conserved phenylalanine or tryptophan. This chain uses TRBV7-2 with TRBJ1-1; D not certain. The CDR3 runs to 13 residues. Germline V lookup: CDR1 SGHTA, CDR2 FQGNSA. CDR3 residues: CASSLAGITEAFS. CDR3 sequence (DNA): TGTGCCAGCAGTTTAGCGGGGATCACTGAAGCTTTCTCT.

In its sample, this clonotype was seen many times. This chain uses TRBV10-3 with TRBJ2-5, with 8 nucleotides matching TRBD2. Trimming removed 6 bases from V and 2 bases from J; junction bases left unmatched: 8. Germline CDR1 ENHRY, CDR2 SYGVKD. The CDR3 totals 15 residues. The CDR3 sequence: CAISPELAEQETQYF. For the CDR3, the DNA is TGTGCCATCAGCCCAGAACTAGCGGAACAAGAGACCCAGTACTTC.

CDR3 loop: CAWSAIDEQFF. In DNA, the CDR3 is TGTGCCTGGAGTGCTATTGATGAGCAGTTCTTC. The V and J genes are TRBV30 and TRBJ2-1; D is undetermined. The germline V and J ends were trimmed by 1 base and 8 bases, with 6 bases remaining between them. The germline V gene has CDR1 GTSNPN and CDR2 SVGIG (reference sequence). The CDR3 is made up of 11 amino acids.

This clonotype was seen at least ten times. The gene calls are TRBV4-1 and TRBJ1-1; D possibly corresponds to TRBD1 (6 bases). Per the germline V gene, CDR1 is MGHRA and CDR2 is YSYEKL. V shed 7 bases and J shed 0 bases, with 18 bases lying between them. The CDR3 covers 16 residues. Here the CDR3 reads CASNRQGNSLNTEAFF. CDR3 sequence (DNA): TGCGCCAGCAACCGGCAGGGGAACAGCTTGAACACTGAAGCTTTCTTT.

This clonotype was recorded many times. The rearrangement joins TRBV28 to TRBJ1-1, with D perhaps matching TRBD1 (6 bases). V was trimmed by 2 bases and J by 0 bases, leaving 13 bases between them. Germline lookup yields CDR1 MDHEN and CDR2 SYDVKM. The CDR3 length is 16 residues. CDR3 in amino acids: CASSLGGAGMNTEAFF. The DNA of the CDR3 is TGTGCCAGCAGTTTAGGGGGGGCAGGCATGAACACTGAAGCTTTCTTT.

This clonotype was recorded many times. The chain is built from TRBV28 and TRBJ1-4; TRBD1 aligns across 7 bases. V trimming: 6 bases; J trimming: 3 bases; junction bases outside the gene matches: 7. In germline, CDR1 is MDHEN, CDR2 SYDVKM. The CDR3 is 15 residues long. The CDR3 is CASRPDREANEKLFF. The DNA for the CDR3 is TGTGCCAGCAGACCCGACAGGGAAGCTAATGAAAAACTGTTTTTT. Full variable domain (remainder filled in from reference TRBV28 and TRBJ1-4): DVKVTQSSRYLVKRTGEKVFLECVQDMDHENMFWYRQDPGLGLRLIYFSYDVKMKEKGDIPEGYSVSREKKERFSLILESASTNQTSMYLCASRPDREANEKLFFGSGTQLSVL.

This clonotype was recorded many times. This chain uses TRBV28 with TRBJ1-1, with 8 bases lining up with TRBD1. The J segment lost 0 bases and the V segment lost 6 bases, leaving 6 bases of the junction unmatched. Germline-derived CDR1 and CDR2 are MDHEN and SYDVKM. This CDR3 spans 15 amino acids. CDR3 amino acids: CASSPGDRLNTEAFF. In DNA, the CDR3 is TGTGCCAGCAGCCCTGGGGACAGGCTGAACACTGAAGCTTTCTTT. Full variable domain (outside the CDR3, taken from reference TRBV28 and TRBJ1-1): DVKVTQSSRYLVKRTGEKVFLECVQDMDHENMFWYRQDPGLGLRLIYFSYDVKMKEKGDIPEGYSVSREKKERFSLILESASTNQTSMYLCASSPGDRLNTEAFFGQGTRLTVV.

The chain employs TRBV29-1 and TRBJ2-3; D not certain. V was pared by 3 bases and J by 4 bases, with 14 bases between. Looked up from germline, CDR1 is SQVTM and CDR2 is ANQGSEA. CDR3 length: 14 amino acids. In DNA form, the CDR3 reads TGCAGCGTTGAGACGGGTTTTCGGGCAGATACGCAGTATTTT. Amino acid sequence: CSVETGFRADTQYF.

In this sample, this clonotype turned up many times. This chain joins TRBV28 and TRBJ1-2; D remains unclear. Germline V gives CDR1 MDHEN, CDR2 SYDVKM. With 5 bases removed from V and 4 bases from J, the gap between germline ends came to 11 bases. The CDR3 totals 13 residues. This chain's CDR3 is CASSENSVYGYTF. In nucleotides, the CDR3 is TGTGCCAGCAGTGAAAACTCCGTCTATGGCTACACCTTC.

This clonotype has at least ten counts. The chain has TRBV12-3 or TRBV12-4 and TRBJ2-7; D perhaps matches TRBD2 (5 bases). The CDR3 consists of 15 residues. V was shortened by 6 bases and J by 2 bases, with 17 bases between the two germline ends. The CDR3: CASRILVNSAYEQYV. CDR3 nucleotides: TGTGCCAGCAGAATACTAGTGAACTCCGCCTACGAGCAGTACGTC.

There are many counts of this clonotype. This chain connects TRBV6-1 to TRBJ1-5, with D unclear. CDR1 is MNHNS, CDR2 SASEGT, per germline. V was trimmed by 3 bases and J by 6 bases, leaving 6 bases between them. The CDR3 totals 12 residues. Here the CDR3 DNA reads TGTGCCAGCAGTGAGTTAGGTCAGCCCCAGCATTTT. Protein product: CASSELGQPQHF.

This clonotype was found a few times. The V call is TRBV10-2, the J call TRBJ2-7; D is unclear. Deletions cut 8 bases from V and 3 bases from J, with 11 bases between. Germline CDR1 WSHSY, CDR2 SAAADI. The CDR3 consists of 12 residues. The CDR3 sequence: CASSSGGYEQYV. The CDR3 nucleotides read TGCGCCAGCTCGTCTGGTGGCTACGAGCAGTACGTC.

A remark on this clonotype: It may be a read error: a sequence one base away is much more abundant. The rearrangement joins TRBV2 to TRBJ2-5, with D tentatively TRBD2 (6 bases). The CDR3 runs to 14 residues. V was cut by 1 base and J by 7 bases, with 13 bases left in between. Germline V gives CDR1 SNHLY, CDR2 FYNNEI. The CDR3 loop reads CASSEDFQGGTQYF. CDR3 DNA sequence: TGTGCCAGCAGTGAAGATTTTCAGGGAGGGACCCAGTACTTC. The full variable domain, in which reference TRBV2 and TRBJ2-5 provide the parts outside the CDR3, is EPEVTQTPSHQVTQMGQEVILRCVPISNHLYFYWYRQILGQKVEFLVSFYNNEISEKSEIFDDQFSVERPDGSNFTLKIRSTKLEDSAMYFCASSEDFQGGTQYFGPGTRLLVL.

Details on this clonotype: Given a much more abundant clone one base away, this may be a read error. The rearrangement joins TRBV10-3 to TRBJ1-1; maybe TRBD1 (6 bases). CDR1 and CDR2 from the germline V gene are ENHRY and SYGVKD. V dropped 4 bases and J dropped 4 bases, with 19 bases sitting between them. The CDR3 is made up of 16 amino acids. CDR3 loop: CAISGDRGGMVTEAFF. In DNA, the CDR3 is TGTGCCATCAGTGGAGACCGAGGGGGGATGGTCACTGAAGCTTTCTTT.

This clonotype appeared a few times. This may come from a read error, since a much larger clone is one base off. The chain combines TRBV4-1 with TRBJ1-1; no clear D gene. The CDR3 sequence is 13 residues long. CDR1 and CDR2 (germline): MGHRA, YSYEKL. CDR3 region: CAGSQDPGTEAFF. The CDR3, as DNA: TGCGCCGGCAGCCAAGATCCGGGCACTGAAGCTTTCTTT.

This clonotype was detected many times. The V call is TRBV2, the J call TRBJ2-7; 7 nucleotides agree with TRBD1. The CDR3 totals 14 residues. CDR1 SNHLY and CDR2 FYNNEI come from the germline V gene. V was clipped by 7 bases and J by 3 bases; unmatched bases: 9. The CDR3 sequence is CASTSSRGIYEQYF. The DNA of the CDR3 is TGTGCCAGCACCTCGAGCAGGGGGATCTACGAGCAGTACTTC.